These 17 T cell receptor beta chains were all obtained from the same sample, sequenced in a study of blood T cell repertoires in COVID-19. Assay used: immunoSEQ multiplex PCR; TCRdb lists only in-frame clones, some missing. The sample lists tens of thousands of clones, around 76% seen once, with approximately 15% in the top ten. The sequenced sample consisted of peripheral blood. All receptors derive from a man between 65 and 85 years old with active or convalescent COVID-19.

The chain employs TRBV3-1 (or the pseudogene TRBV3-2) and TRBJ1-3; 9 nucleotides agree with TRBD1. The V segment lost 0 bases and the J segment 9 bases; nucleotides outside the gene matches: 9. The CDR3 contains 16 residues. Germline assignment: CDR1 LGHDT and CDR2 YNNKEL (reference sequence). The CDR3 DNA follows: TGTGCCAGCAGCCAAGAAGGAACAGGGGGCGCGGGCACCATATATTTT. The encoded protein is CASSQEGTGGAGTIYF.

The chain joins TRBV6-5 to TRBJ1-5; 7 nucleotides line up with TRBD1. This CDR3 contains 14 residues. Germline CDR1 is MNHEY and CDR2 is SVGAGI. The V and J ends lost 6 bases and 14 bases, in that order; junction bases with no gene match: 16. The CDR3 spells CASSLDRANNNKHF. CDR3 nucleotides: TGTGCCAGCAGCCTAGACAGGGCGAACAACAACAAGCATTTT.

The chain employs TRBV7-9 and TRBJ1-4; a possible D gene is TRBD1 (6 bases). Germline CDR1 is SEHNR and CDR2 is FQNEAQ (reference sequence). Trimming stripped 3 bases from V and 4 bases from J, with 9 bases between. CDR3 length: 14 residues. The CDR3 nucleotides read TGTGCCAGCAGCTTTACGGACAGTAATGAAAAACTGTTTTTT. Translation gives CASSFTDSNEKLFF.

This sequence joins TRBV29-1 and TRBJ1-6; D is possibly TRBD1 (5 bases). The CDR3 extends over 13 amino acids. In germline, CDR1 is SQVTM, CDR2 ANQGSEA. V was shortened by 6 bases and J by 9 bases, with 15 bases between the two germline ends. DNA of the CDR3: TGCAGCGTCCTGCAAGGGCAGGGTTCACCCCTCCACTTT. Translating gives CSVLQGQGSPLHF.

The chain recombines TRBV25-1 with TRBJ1-4; D may be TRBD1 (6 bases). CDR3 length: 18 residues. V lost 0 bases to trimming and J lost 4 bases, with 18 bases between them. Germline V CDR1 and CDR2: MGHDK, SYGVNS. The CDR3 DNA reads as TGTGCCAGCAGTGAATATATTCTTAGACAGGTCATTAATGAAAAACTGTTTTTT. Translated, it gives CASSEYILRQVINEKLFF. The full variable domain, with the rest looked up from reference TRBV25-1 and TRBJ1-4, is EADIYQTPRYLVIGTGKKITLECSQTMGHDKMYWYQQDPGMELHLIHYSYGVNSTEKGDLSSESTVSRIRTEHFPLTLESARPSHTSQYLCASSEYILRQVINEKLFFGSGTQLSVL.

The chain recombines TRBV28 with TRBJ2-7, with TRBD1 identical over 11 bases. CDR3 length equals 16 residues. Per the germline V gene, CDR1 is MDHEN and CDR2 is SYDVKM. Trimming removed 3 bases from V and 4 bases from J; junction bases left unmatched: 8. The CDR3 bases are TGTGCCAGCAGTTTGGCTTTAGGGACAGGGGGGTACGAGCAGTACTTC. Its translation: CASSLALGTGGYEQYF. Based on the CDR3 plus reference TRBV28 and TRBJ2-7, the full variable domain is DVKVTQSSRYLVKRTGEKVFLECVQDMDHENMFWYRQDPGLGLRLIYFSYDVKMKEKGDIPEGYSVSREKKERFSLILESASTNQTSMYLCASSLALGTGGYEQYFGPGTRLTVT.

This clone was seen just once. The V and J genes are TRBV2 and TRBJ1-1; D call uncertain. Germline-derived CDR1 and CDR2 are SNHLY and FYNNEI. The CDR3 loop spans 14 amino acids. The V gene lost 8 bases and the J gene lost 3 bases, with 16 bases spanning the gap. CDR3 amino acids: CASGPSYSHTEAFF. CDR3 in DNA: TGTGCCAGCGGGCCCTCTTATTCACACACTGAAGCTTTCTTT.

This sequence joins TRBV6-5 and TRBJ1-5, with TRBD1 matching 9 bases. The V gene end was trimmed by 8 bases and the J gene end by 1 base; junction bases not matched to a gene: 6. From germline, CDR1 is MNHEY and CDR2 SVGAGI. The CDR3 contains 15 residues. CDR3 loop: CASGWTGDSNQPQHF. CDR3 in DNA: TGTGCCAGCGGCTGGACAGGGGACAGCAATCAGCCCCAGCATTTT.

The chain recombines TRBV2 with TRBJ1-1; D gene unclear. Germline V gene sequence: CDR1 SNHLY, CDR2 FYNNEI. The CDR3 sequence is 13 residues long. V lost 4 bases, J lost 2 bases, and 8 bases lay in between. CDR3 sequence: CASSVETNTEAFF. As DNA, the CDR3 is TGTGCCAGCAGTGTAGAAACCAACACTGAAGCTTTCTTT.

This clone was found once. The chain combines TRBV7-3 with TRBJ2-7; perhaps TRBD1 as D (6 bases). The CDR3 has 13 amino acids. CDR1 and CDR2 (germline): SGHTA, FQGTGA. Trimming removed 5 bases at V and 6 bases at J, with 14 bases between. CDR3 coding DNA: TGTGCCAGCAGCCGTCAACAGGGCAGCGAGCAGTACTTC. Amino acid sequence: CASSRQQGSEQYF.

V gene TRBV4-2 combines with J gene TRBJ2-5; 12 bases fit TRBD2. This CDR3 spans 16 amino acids. Losses at the gene ends were 2 bases for V and 5 bases for J; bases not matched to a gene: 6. Germline V gene lookup returns CDR1 LGHNA and CDR2 YNFKEQ. The CDR3 reads CASSQTSGGPGETQYF. The CDR3 nucleotides are TGTGCCAGCAGCCAAACTAGCGGGGGGCCAGGGGAGACCCAGTACTTC.

V gene TRBV29-1 combines with J gene TRBJ2-5, with 9 positions matching TRBD2. The CDR3 is made up of 14 amino acids. Germline loops: CDR1 SQVTM, CDR2 ANQGSEA. Unmatched junction bases numbered 8, after V lost 5 bases and J lost 4 bases. CDR3 DNA: TGCAGCGTTATTAGAGGGCGGGAGGGAGAGACCCAGTACTTC. Amino acids: CSVIRGREGETQYF.

This clone was counted only a few times. The chain carries TRBV11-3 and TRBJ2-3; maybe TRBD2 (5 bases). The V and J ends lost 2 bases and 8 bases respectively, with 14 bases between them. The CDR3 has 14 residues. Germline V CDR1 and CDR2: SGHNT, YENEEA. Here the CDR3 DNA reads TGTGCCAGCAGCTTATCGGGGTTAAAGGGTACGCAGTATTTT. Protein sequence: CASSLSGLKGTQYF.

The rearrangement links TRBV5-1 to TRBJ2-7, with D tentatively TRBD2 (7 bases). V lost 7 bases, J lost 4 bases, and 18 bases lay in between. From germline, CDR1 is SGHRS and CDR2 YFSETQ. This CDR3 has 14 residues. The CDR3 spells CASAGAGDPYEQYF. CDR3 nucleotides: TGCGCCAGCGCGGGGGCGGGGGACCCATACGAGCAGTACTTC.

The V gene is TRBV27, the J gene TRBJ1-5, with 7 bases lining up with TRBD1. Germline values: CDR1 MNHEY, CDR2 SMNVEV (reference sequence). The CDR3 extends over 15 amino acids. The V and J ends lost 6 bases and 1 base, in that order; junction bases with no gene match: 6. CDR3 amino acids: CASRGAGGSNQPQHF. The CDR3, as DNA: TGTGCCAGCAGAGGCGCAGGGGGGAGCAATCAGCCCCAGCATTTT.

The chain recombines TRBV4-1 with TRBJ2-2; 7 nucleotides match TRBD2. The length of the CDR3 is 17 residues. The V gene end was trimmed by 4 bases and the J gene end by 1 base; junction bases not matched to a gene: 9. Germline CDR1 and CDR2: MGHRA and YSYEKL. The CDR3 nucleotides are TGCGCCAGCAGCCGCTCGGGGGGACTTAGGAACACCGGGGAGCTGTTTTTT. Residues: CASSRSGGLRNTGELFF.

CDR3 in amino acids: CASSYNSGQGKNIQYF. The DNA for the CDR3 is TGTGCCAGCAGTTACAATTCGGGACAGGGGAAAAACATTCAGTACTTC. J is TRBJ2-4 and V is TRBV6-5, with 10 bases identical to TRBD1. Germline V CDR1 and CDR2: MNHEY, SVGAGI. The length of the CDR3 is 16 residues. V was pared by 2 bases and J by 4 bases, with 5 bases of the junction left unmatched.